These 27 T cell receptor beta chains were sequenced from one sample in a study of cytomegalovirus exposure and HLA in healthy donors. The PCR used 60 Vbeta and 13 Jbeta primers. Repertoires were generated with immunoSEQ multiplex PCR, while TCRdb's copy carries only in-frame clones and drops some. The profile shows under 170,000 clones, approximately 79% of them singletons. The sequenced material came from PBMCs. All receptors come from a man aged 45-65 years in good health and CMV-seropositive.

The genes are TRBV28 and TRBJ2-7; D unresolved. V lost 3 bases and J 2 bases, leaving 14 bases between the germline ends. Germline CDR1 and CDR2: MDHEN and SYDVKM. The CDR3 sequence is 15 residues long. This chain's CDR3 is CASSFAVFSTYEQYF. Written as DNA, the CDR3 is TGTGCCAGCAGTTTTGCCGTATTTAGCACCTACGAGCAGTACTTC.

The chain is built from TRBV5-1 and TRBJ2-5; 8 bases match TRBD1. The better agreement between TRBJ2-7 and the DNA end casts doubt on the J call. The germline CDR1 and CDR2 sequences are SGHRS and YFSETQ. The CDR3 is 14 amino acids. Here the CDR3 reads CASSRDRGAYEQYF. CDR3 DNA sequence: TGCGCCAGCAGCCGCGACAGGGGAGCCTACGAGCAGTACTTC.

This chain connects TRBV7-5 to TRBJ2-1; the table's D call TRBD1 went unverified against the DNA. TRBV7-5 constitutes a pseudogene. This CDR3 comprises 15 residues. CDR3 amino acids: CARSQDREKGNEQFF. For the CDR3, the DNA is TGTGCCAGAAGCCAGGACAGGGAGAAAGGCAATGAGCAGTTCTTC.

This clone was seen a few times. J is TRBJ1-5 and V is TRBV5-6; possibly TRBD1 for D (6 bases). The germline CDR1 and CDR2 sequences are SGHDT and YYEEEE. CDR3 size: 17 residues. The V end lost 5 bases, the J end lost 2 bases, and 20 bases lay between the germline ends. This chain's CDR3 is CASRLGEGGDRNQPQHF. In nucleotides, the CDR3 is TGTGCCAGCAGGCTGGGAGAGGGGGGGGATCGCAATCAGCCCCAGCATTTT.

The gene calls are TRBV27 and TRBJ2-5; 9 nucleotides line up with TRBD1. V lost 4 bases and J lost 3; bases outside the gene matches: 6. The germline gives CDR1 MNHEY, CDR2 SMNVEV (reference sequence). CDR3 length: 15 amino acids. CDR3 region: CASSWNRGRKETQYF. Written as DNA, the CDR3 is TGTGCCAGCAGTTGGAACAGGGGGCGCAAAGAGACCCAGTACTTC.

This clone was observed a handful of times. The gene calls are TRBV25-1 and TRBJ1-1; maybe TRBD1 (6 bases). CDR1 and CDR2 from the germline V gene are MGHDK and SYGVNS. This CDR3 spans 14 amino acids. V was clipped by 9 bases and J by 3 bases, with 17 bases between them. CDR3 protein: CASRNDRRDTEAFF. DNA for the CDR3: TGTGCCAGTAGAAATGACAGGCGTGACACTGAAGCTTTCTTT.

The gene calls are TRBV2 and TRBJ2-2; D call uncertain. The CDR3 loop spans 16 amino acids. Looked up from germline, CDR1 is SNHLY and CDR2 is FYNNEI. The V and J ends lost 5 bases and 2 bases respectively, with 15 bases between them. The CDR3 region is CASSRSGNFNTGELFF. The CDR3 DNA is TGTGCCAGCAGTCGGTCAGGAAACTTTAACACCGGGGAGCTGTTTTTT.

The chain links TRBV7-2 to TRBJ1-2, with D unclear. This CDR3 is built from 14 residues. Germline CDR1 is SGHTA and CDR2 is FQGNSA. Trimming took 2 bases from V and 0 from J, leaving 7 bases between them. The CDR3 reads CASSLPGANYGYTF. Written as DNA, the CDR3 is TGTGCCAGCAGCTTACCTGGAGCTAACTATGGCTACACCTTC.

The V call is TRBV6-5, the J call TRBJ1-3, with a possible D match to TRBD1 (5 bases). Germline V gene lookup returns CDR1 MNHEY and CDR2 SVGAGI. V was clipped by 5 bases and J by 2 bases, with 10 bases between them. This CDR3 region has 14 residues. CDR3 DNA: TGTGCCAGCAGTCTGGGGGGGACTGGAAACACCATATATTTT. This encodes CASSLGGTGNTIYF.

This chain links TRBV9 with TRBJ2-3, with a tentative D call TRBD2 (6 bases). V lost 2 bases and J lost 1, with 11 bases in between. Germline CDR1 and CDR2: SGDLS and YYNGEE. The CDR3 totals 15 residues. CDR3 bases: TGTGCCAGCAGCGTTGGGCGGGGTCGCACAGATACGCAGTATTTT. Amino acids: CASSVGRGRTDTQYF.

The chain is built from TRBV25-1 and TRBJ1-1; D is perhaps TRBD1 (6 bases). Germline V gives CDR1 MGHDK, CDR2 SYGVNS. Trimming took 11 bases from V and 9 from J, leaving 16 bases between them. This CDR3 comprises 11 residues. The CDR3 DNA sequence: TGTGCCTGTCAGGGGTATACTAAAGCTTTCTTT. Its translation is CACQGYTKAFF.

The chain couples TRBV6-5 to TRBJ1-2; possibly TRBD1 for D (5 bases). V lost 2 bases and J 7 bases, leaving 11 bases between the germline ends. Germline CDR1 MNHEY, CDR2 SVGAGI. The CDR3 extends over 13 amino acids. The CDR3 sequence: CASSYGGVGGYTF. In DNA form, the CDR3 reads TGTGCCAGCAGTTACGGAGGGGTTGGTGGCTACACCTTC.

The chain couples TRBV7-9 to TRBJ2-7, with 7 bases that match TRBD1. There are 17 residues in the CDR3. Germline V gene sequence: CDR1 SEHNR, CDR2 FQNEAQ (reference sequence). The V and J ends lost 5 bases and 2 bases, in that order; junction bases with no gene match: 15. The CDR3 protein is CASSPSQGQRIPYEQYF. CDR3 in DNA: TGTGCCAGCAGCCCGTCCCAGGGACAGAGAATCCCCTACGAGCAGTACTTC.

The chain links TRBV28 to TRBJ2-7, with TRBD1 matching over 9 bases. The CDR3 runs to 14 residues. Germline CDR1 reads MDHEN; CDR2 reads SYDVKM. Trimming cost V 5 bases and J 2 bases; bases outside gene matches: 4. CDR3 in amino acids: CASSPGQGPYEQYF. The CDR3 region has the DNA TGTGCCAGCAGTCCAGGACAGGGGCCCTACGAGCAGTACTTC.

The chain has TRBV5-1 and TRBJ2-5; 8 nucleotides line up with TRBD1. CDR3 length equals 15 residues. Per the germline V gene, CDR1 is SGHRS and CDR2 is YFSETQ. V gave up 0 bases and J gave up 4 bases; unmatched junction bases: 5. The CDR3 spells CASSLGPGGAETQYF. In DNA form, the CDR3 reads TGCGCCAGCAGCTTGGGTCCAGGGGGCGCAGAGACCCAGTACTTC.

The chain recombines TRBV28 with TRBJ2-1; 10 bases fit TRBD2. Per germline, CDR1 MDHEN and CDR2 SYDVKM. The length of the CDR3 is 15 residues. The V segment lost 2 bases and the J segment 3 bases; nucleotides outside the gene matches: 1. The CDR3 here is CASSLRTSGYNEQFF. Written as DNA, the CDR3 is TGTGCCAGCAGTTTAAGGACTAGCGGCTACAATGAGCAGTTCTTC. The full variable domain, its missing parts supplied by reference TRBV28 and TRBJ2-1, is DVKVTQSSRYLVKRTGEKVFLECVQDMDHENMFWYRQDPGLGLRLIYFSYDVKMKEKGDIPEGYSVSREKKERFSLILESASTNQTSMYLCASSLRTSGYNEQFFGPGTRLTVL.

The chain uses TRBV6-1 and TRBJ2-7, with no clear D. Germline V gene lookup returns CDR1 MNHNS and CDR2 SASEGT. V shed 7 bases and J shed 4 bases, with 14 bases lying between them. The CDR3 runs 13 residues. The CDR3 DNA follows: TGTGCCAGCACGGTCCGCTCAAAGTACGAGCAGTACTTC. Translated, it gives CASTVRSKYEQYF.

This chain joins TRBV6-1 and TRBJ1-1, with 9 bases identical to TRBD1. This CDR3 region has 14 residues. Germline values: CDR1 MNHNS, CDR2 SASEGT. V shed 5 bases and J 5 bases; nucleotides not matched to a gene: 6. CDR3 sequence (DNA): TGTGCCAGCAGTCGTCCCGACAGGGGGACTGAAGCTTTCTTT. Translation: CASSRPDRGTEAFF.

The chain combines TRBV27 with TRBJ1-1, with D possibly being TRBD1 (6 bases). This CDR3 has 13 amino acids. Germline values: CDR1 MNHEY, CDR2 SMNVEV (reference sequence). Trimming took off 1 base at V and 6 bases at J, with 9 bases between the two ends. The CDR3 is CASSLLGGPEAFF. For the CDR3, the DNA is TGTGCCAGCAGTTTATTGGGGGGGCCTGAAGCTTTCTTT.

This chain uses TRBV4-1 with TRBJ1-1; 9 positions agree with TRBD1. J gave up 8 bases and V 4 bases, and 14 bases lay outside the gene matches. The CDR3 consists of 16 residues. Germline values: CDR1 MGHRA, CDR2 YSYEKL. CDR3 loop: CASSPAGTGPGAEAFF. CDR3 DNA: TGCGCCAGCAGCCCCGCCGGGACAGGGCCGGGGGCGGAAGCTTTCTTT.

This clone turned up a few times. CDR3 loop: CASSRQATNEKLFF. Here the CDR3 DNA reads TGTGCCAGCAGTAGACAGGCTACTAATGAAAAACTGTTTTTT. The genes are TRBV6-5 and TRBJ1-4; a weak D match, TRBD1 (6 bases). The CDR3 spans 14 residues. CDR1 is MNHEY and CDR2 is SVGAGI in the germline V gene. The ends were cut back, 5 bases at V and 2 bases at J, with 9 bases in the middle.

This chain uses TRBV14 with TRBJ2-1; 8 bases are a match to TRBD2. CDR3 length: 15 amino acids. The V gene's germline CDR1 is SGHDN and CDR2 FVKESK. Trimming cost V 6 bases and J 4 bases; bases outside gene matches: 8. In nucleotides, the CDR3 is TGTGCCAGCAGTCGACGTGGCGGGAGGTACAATGAGCAGTTCTTC. This codes for CASSRRGGRYNEQFF.

The chain has TRBV30 and TRBJ2-6; D is ambiguous. Trimming took 4 bases from V and 0 from J, leaving 7 bases between them. Germline loops: CDR1 GTSNPN, CDR2 SVGIG (reference sequence). The CDR3 is 14 amino acids. Here the CDR3 reads CAWTFGSGANVLTF. The CDR3, as DNA: TGTGCCTGGACTTTCGGCTCTGGGGCCAACGTCCTGACTTTC.

This clone has a single count. The chain uses TRBV15 and TRBJ2-3; 9 bases map to TRBD2. This CDR3 is 16 amino acids long. Germline loops: CDR1 LNHNV, CDR2 YYDKDF (reference sequence). V lost 3 bases, J lost 9 bases, and 13 bases stayed unmatched. The DNA for the CDR3 is TGTGCCACCAGCAGGGGGGGAGCGGGAGGTGAGGGGACGCAGTATTTT. Translated, it gives CATSRGGAGGEGTQYF.

This rearrangement joins TRBV5-1 to TRBJ2-3; the match to TRBD1 covers 8 bases. In germline, CDR1 is SGHRS, CDR2 YFSETQ. The CDR3 is made up of 18 amino acids. The trim removed 3 bases at V and 1 base at J, leaving 13 bases unmatched. The CDR3 is CASSSGTGLILGTDTQYF. In nucleotides, the CDR3 is TGCGCCAGCAGCTCCGGGACAGGTCTGATTCTTGGCACAGATACGCAGTATTTT.

The chain uses TRBV2 and TRBJ1-5, with 8 bases that match TRBD1. Germline assignment: CDR1 SNHLY and CDR2 FYNNEI. This CDR3 comprises 15 residues. V dropped 7 bases and J dropped 0; count of bases not matched to a gene: 5. The CDR3 sequence is CASTGTGGSNQPQHF. The CDR3 nucleotides read TGTGCCAGCACTGGGACAGGAGGTAGCAATCAGCCCCAGCATTTT.

In regard to this clone: Distinct nucleotide sequences in the sample also encode this CDR3. The rearrangement joins TRBV5-4 to TRBJ1-1; 8 bases are shared with TRBD1. Germline V lookup: CDR1 SGHNT, CDR2 YYREEE (reference sequence). V lost 4 bases, J lost 4 bases, and 12 bases stayed unmatched. The CDR3 runs 16 residues. This CDR3 reads CASSHAAGGSRTEAFF. CDR3 DNA: TGTGCCAGCAGCCATGCGGCAGGGGGCAGTCGCACTGAAGCTTTCTTT.